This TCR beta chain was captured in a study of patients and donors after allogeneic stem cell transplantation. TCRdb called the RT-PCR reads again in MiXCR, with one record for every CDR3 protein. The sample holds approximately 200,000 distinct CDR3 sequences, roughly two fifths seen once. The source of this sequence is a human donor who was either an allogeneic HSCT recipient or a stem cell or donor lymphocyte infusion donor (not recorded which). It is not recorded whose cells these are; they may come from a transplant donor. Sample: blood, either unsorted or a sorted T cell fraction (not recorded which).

CDR3 residues: CASSKPRGGTPYNEQFF. For the CDR3, the DNA is TGTGCCAGCAGCAAACCCCGAGGAGGGACCCCCTACAATGAGCAGTTCTTC. The V gene is TRBV21-1, the J gene TRBJ2-1; the table's D call of TRBD2 was not tested on the DNA. TRBV21-1 is an annotated pseudogene. The CDR3 consists of 17 residues.